A single sample is the source of the 2 T cell receptor beta chains below, sequenced in a study of identical twins. Each CDR3 protein is one row after TCRdb ran MiXCR on the 5' RACE reads. The sample yields about 470,000 distinct CDR3 sequences, 20% to 30% seen once. The sample was also reused in another study, on T cells expressing NK-cell markers.

The sample was CD4+ T cells sorted from blood. The receptors were sampled from a woman aged 18 to 35 in good health.

V usage is TRBV6-5 and J usage is TRBJ1-1; D is undetermined. Trimming pared 7 bases from V and 4 bases from J, leaving 7 bases between. Germline V gene sequence: CDR1 MNHEY, CDR2 SVGAGI. The CDR3 has 11 residues. DNA of the CDR3: TGTGCCAGCATAGTTGCCACTGAAGCTTTCTTT. It translates to CASIVATEAFF.

There are a few counts of this clonotype. This chain connects TRBV5-1 to TRBJ2-7, with a weak D call TRBD1 (5 bases). V was trimmed by 5 bases and J by 3 bases, leaving 18 bases between them. Germline V CDR1 and CDR2: SGHRS, YFSETQ. CDR3 length: 15 amino acids. Written as DNA, the CDR3 is TGCGCCAGCAGGATTGGCTCACAGGCGATCTACGAGCAGTACTTC. It translates to CASRIGSQAIYEQYF.